This T cell receptor beta chain was sequenced in a study of blood T cells in healthy people across ages. The use of a sample-barcoded 5' primer and a J-beta primer mix characterized a second PCR of roughly 6 to 11 cycles. Using its own MiXCR run on the 5' RACE reads, TCRdb lists one record per CDR3 protein. Among over 500,000 distinct CDR3 sequences listed, about 28% were seen once. J was trimmed by 4 bases and V by 1 base; bases with no gene match: 3. CDR1 and CDR2 (germline): SGHTA, FQGNSA. This CDR3 contains 15 residues. Study-wide findings and caveats: In older individuals, TCR beta diversity per million T cells was lower, falling roughly linearly with age.

Of note for this clonotype: The antigen remains undetermined.

This same sample was also taken into another study, of T cells of mothers and their children.

This TCR derives from a boy younger than 10 in good health. What was sequenced was blood. The chain recombines TRBV7-2 with TRBJ2-1; 8 positions agree with TRBD2. The CDR3 region has the DNA TGTGCCAGCAGCTTAGGGTGCGGGGGGTACAATGAGCAGTTCTTC. This sequence encodes CASSLGCGGYNEQFF.